The next 10 T cell receptor beta chains were all read from a single sample in a study of CD4 T cells in relation to SARS-CoV-2 and coronaviruses. These TCRs' antigens remain unknown. Sequencing used immunoSEQ multiplex PCR; TCRdb keeps in-frame clones, though not all of them. The data contain 25,000 or so clones, around 73% of them singletons. CD4+ T cells from unexposed donors were obtained before the COVID-19 pandemic (2011-2018). After 10 to 11 days of culture, CD4+ T cells were isolated. The sequencing input was CD4+ T cells from PBMCs, cultured in vitro. These receptors came from a human donor in good health.

This clone occurred once. The germline gene is not matched at one end of the junction; a read error may be the cause. V gene TRBV7-2 combines with J gene TRBJ2-1, with a weak D call TRBD2 (5 bases). Germline CDR1 SGHTA, CDR2 FQGNSA. This CDR3 spans 13 amino acids. The CDR3 bases are TGTGCCAGCAGCCTAGCCCCCCACAATGAGCAGTTCTTC. It is translated as CASSLAPHNEQFF.

This chain's CDR3 is CASSLEFSRGQSYEQYF. DNA of the CDR3: TGCGCCAGCAGCTTGGAGTTTAGCAGGGGGCAATCCTACGAGCAGTACTTC. V and J are TRBV5-1 and TRBJ2-7; 8 bases align to TRBD1. Germline V gene data show CDR1 as SGHRS and CDR2 as YFSETQ. Trimming took 0 bases from V and 1 from J; bases not matched to a gene: 9. This CDR3 is 17 amino acids long.

The rearrangement links TRBV5-1 to TRBJ2-2, with D perhaps assigned TRBD1 or TRBD2 (5 bases each). Trimming left V 6 bases short and J 1 base short, with 13 bases between. This CDR3 contains 15 residues. Germline values: CDR1 SGHRS, CDR2 YFSETQ. CDR3: CASKSGTGNTGELFF. The CDR3 bases are TGCGCCAGCAAATCGGGGACGGGGAACACCGGGGAGCTGTTTTTT. Full variable domain (outside the CDR3, taken from reference TRBV5-1 and TRBJ2-2): KAGVTQTPRYLIKTRGQQVTLSCSPISGHRSVSWYQQTPGQGLQFLFEYFSETQRNKGNFPGRFSGRQFSNSRSEMNVSTLELGDSALYLCASKSGTGNTGELFFGEGSRLTVL.

The table lists this clone with a few counts. The chain is built from TRBV4-1 and TRBJ1-2; D is unclear. Trimming left V 1 base short and J 2 bases short, with 14 bases between. Germline CDR1 reads MGHRA; CDR2 reads YSYEKL. CDR3 length: 16 residues. The CDR3 DNA reads TGCGCCAGCAGCCAAGGCCAACCACGGCGGAACTATGGCTACACCTTC. Its translation is CASSQGQPRRNYGYTF.

This chain joins TRBV25-1 and TRBJ2-1; TRBD1 agrees at 7 bases. The CDR3 contains 15 residues. Germline-derived CDR1 and CDR2 are MGHDK and SYGVNS. The trim removed 2 bases at V and 4 bases at J, leaving 5 bases unmatched. Written as DNA, the CDR3 is TGTGCCAGCAGTGAAATCGGGACAGAATACAATGAGCAGTTCTTC. Its translation: CASSEIGTEYNEQFF.

There are a few counts of this clone. The V and J genes are TRBV5-1 and TRBJ1-2; D unresolved. CDR1 is SGHRS and CDR2 is YFSETQ in the germline V gene. There are 14 residues in the CDR3. Trimming took off 0 bases at V and 0 bases at J, with 6 bases between the two ends. The CDR3 DNA reads TGCGCCAGCAGCTTGGTTGCAGCTAACTATGGCTACACCTTC. As protein: CASSLVAANYGYTF.

The chain combines TRBV18 with TRBJ1-3; 9 bases match TRBD1. V shed 0 bases and J 5 bases; nucleotides not matched to a gene: 8. Germline V lookup: CDR1 KGHSH, CDR2 LQKENI. The CDR3 has 17 residues. CDR3 protein: CASSPPEVGTGRNTIYF. CDR3 bases: TGTGCCAGCTCACCACCCGAAGTTGGGACAGGGAGAAACACCATATATTTT.

The rearrangement uses TRBV3-1 (or the pseudogene TRBV3-2) and TRBJ2-7, with 8 bases that match TRBD1. The CDR3 contains 14 residues. After removal of 4 bases from V and 5 bases from J, the junction contained 7 bases not matched to a gene. Germline V gives CDR1 LGHDT, CDR2 YNNKEL (reference sequence). Here the CDR3 DNA reads TGTGCCAGCAGCCCGGGACAGGCTAGCGACGAGCAGTACTTC. It yields the protein CASSPGQASDEQYF.

This clone was seen only a few times. The rearrangement uses TRBV7-2 and TRBJ2-3, with 9 bases fitting TRBD2. The V and J ends lost 1 base and 9 bases, in that order; junction bases with no gene match: 5. This CDR3 is 14 amino acids long. Germline lookup yields CDR1 SGHTA and CDR2 FQGNSA. This chain's CDR3 is CASSLERGAGTQYF. CDR3 sequence (DNA): TGTGCCAGCAGCTTAGAGCGGGGGGCGGGGACGCAGTATTTT. Full variable domain (missing parts from reference TRBV7-2 and TRBJ2-3): GAGVSQSPSNKVTEKGKDVELRCDPISGHTALYWYRQSLGQGLEFLIYFQGNSAPDKSGLPSDRFSAERTGGSVSTLTIQRTQQEDSAVYLCASSLERGAGTQYFGPGTRLTVL.

The chain is built from TRBV6-6 and TRBJ2-2; D is perhaps TRBD2 (6 bases). CDR3 length: 14 residues. Looked up from germline, CDR1 is MNHNY and CDR2 is SVGAGI (reference sequence). V shed 2 bases and J shed 6 bases, with 10 bases lying between them. In nucleotides, the CDR3 is TGTGCCAGCAGTTACGTGGCGGGGTCCGGGGAGCTGTTTTTT. It encodes CASSYVAGSGELFF.